The 31 T cell receptor beta chains below were found in one sample sequenced in a study of CD8+ T cells in alopecia areata. Sequencing templates came from extracted RNA that was reverse transcribed into cDNA. Only in-frame clones appear in the TCRdb table, and some are missing; sequencing was by immunoSEQ multiplex PCR. The table includes about 97,000 clones, approximately 42% detected once. Sequenced sample: CD4+ T cells sorted from blood. These receptors were taken from a human donor with alopecia areata.

Here the CDR3 reads CATGGGAYEQYF. In DNA form, the CDR3 reads TGTGCCACCGGGGGAGGAGCCTACGAGCAGTACTTC. The chain carries TRBV28 and TRBJ2-7, with D perhaps matching TRBD2 (6 bases). Trimming cost V 10 bases and J 2 bases, with 12 bases left between them. The CDR3 has 12 residues. In germline, CDR1 is MDHEN, CDR2 SYDVKM.

The chain is built from TRBV7-3 and TRBJ2-5, with TRBD1 matching 7 bases. The germline V gene encodes CDR1 SGHTA and CDR2 FQGTGA. J lost 5 bases, V lost 4 bases, and 4 bases had no gene match. CDR3 length: 13 amino acids. CDR3 region: CASSSNRGETQYF. CDR3 nucleotide sequence: TGTGCCAGCAGCTCAAACAGGGGCGAGACCCAGTACTTC.

V and J are TRBV2 and TRBJ2-2, with D possibly being TRBD2 (5 bases). Germline V gene sequence: CDR1 SNHLY, CDR2 FYNNEI. Between the trimmed V and J ends, which lost 1 base and 4 bases, there was a span of 10 bases. This CDR3 is built from 15 residues. The DNA of the CDR3 is TGTGCCAGCAGTGAAGGAGGGTTGACCACCGGGGAGCTGTTTTTT. Translated, it gives CASSEGGLTTGELFF.

This clone occurred a few times. The V and J genes are TRBV5-1 and TRBJ1-1; D is ambiguous. The CDR3 runs to 14 residues. V lost 5 bases and J lost 1, with 12 bases in between. Germline CDR1 is SGHRS and CDR2 is YFSETQ. CDR3 sequence (DNA): TGCGCCAGCAGTCCTTCGGCCGGGAACACTGAAGCTTTCTTT. Translated: CASSPSAGNTEAFF.

This clone was found a few times. V and J are TRBV7-2 and TRBJ2-1, with TRBD2 matching over 12 bases. V was pared by 2 bases and J by 9 bases, with 2 bases of the junction left unmatched. There are 14 residues in the CDR3. Germline V gives CDR1 SGHTA, CDR2 FQGNSA. Written as DNA, the CDR3 is TGTGCCAGCAGCTTACTAGCGGGAGGGTTTGAGCAGTTCTTC. Amino acid sequence: CASSLLAGGFEQFF.

The chain links TRBV29-1 to TRBJ2-3, with TRBD2 identical over 7 bases. Germline trimming cut 7 bases from V and 2 bases from J; bases unmatched to any gene: 6. CDR3 length: 13 amino acids. Germline-derived CDR1 and CDR2 are SQVTM and ANQGSEA. The CDR3 is CSANGGNTDTQYF. CDR3 nucleotide sequence: TGCAGCGCAAACGGGGGGAACACAGATACGCAGTATTTT.

The chain is built from TRBV5-6 and TRBJ1-2; 7 bases map to TRBD1. This CDR3 spans 15 amino acids. Germline V gene sequence: CDR1 SGHDT, CDR2 YYEEEE. The trim removed 5 bases at V and 7 bases at J, leaving 14 bases unmatched. The CDR3 spells CASRFPGQPLSGYTF. CDR3 nucleotides: TGTGCCAGCAGATTCCCGGGACAGCCTCTGTCTGGCTACACCTTC.

This clone was counted a few times. This sequence joins TRBV5-1 and TRBJ2-7, with D perhaps given as TRBD1 or TRBD2 (5 bases each). The CDR3 contains 15 residues. V was cut by 5 bases and J by 2 bases, with 17 bases left in between. CDR1 is SGHRS and CDR2 is YFSETQ in the germline V gene. The CDR3 is CASSSNAGTTYEQYF. CDR3 nucleotide sequence: TGCGCCAGCAGTTCTAACGCCGGGACCACCTACGAGCAGTACTTC.

V usage is TRBV20-1 and J usage is TRBJ2-7; D might be TRBD2 (6 bases). Germline assignment: CDR1 DFQATT and CDR2 SNEGSKA (reference sequence). This CDR3 is 11 amino acids long. V was shortened by 5 bases and J by 3 bases, with 8 bases between the two germline ends. DNA for the CDR3: TGCAGTGCTGGGCGGGGCTACGAGCAGTACTTC. Amino acids: CSAGRGYEQYF.

This clone has just a few counts. V usage is TRBV18 and J usage is TRBJ2-5, with 7 positions matching TRBD1. CDR3 size: 13 residues. After removal of 3 bases from V and 5 bases from J, the junction contained 3 bases not matched to a gene. CDR1 and CDR2 from the germline V gene are KGHSH and LQKENI. The CDR3 here is CASSPTGIETQYF. The CDR3 coding sequence is TGTGCCAGCTCACCGACAGGGATCGAGACCCAGTACTTC.

This chain joins TRBV5-1 and TRBJ1-1; D gene unclear. The germline V and J ends were trimmed by 6 bases and 0 bases, with 9 bases remaining between them. The CDR3 length is 13 residues. Germline V gene data show CDR1 as SGHRS and CDR2 as YFSETQ. The CDR3 region has the DNA TGCGCCAGCACCTTTACCATGAACACTGAAGCTTTCTTT. This translates into CASTFTMNTEAFF.

The genes are TRBV30 and TRBJ1-4; D not resolved. Trimming stripped 1 base from V and 0 bases from J, with 15 bases between. Germline V gene sequence: CDR1 GTSNPN, CDR2 SVGIG (reference sequence). This CDR3 region has 17 residues. The CDR3 loop is CAWSAEWSSATNEKLFF. The CDR3, as DNA: TGTGCCTGGAGTGCCGAGTGGAGCTCTGCAACTAATGAAAAACTGTTTTTT.

The chain couples TRBV6-5 to TRBJ1-5; D is unclear. This CDR3 has 13 residues. Trimming pared 5 bases from V and 3 bases from J, leaving 8 bases between. Germline lookup yields CDR1 MNHEY and CDR2 SVGAGI. The CDR3 sequence is CASSRTVNQPQHF. CDR3 coding DNA: TGTGCCAGCAGTAGAACAGTCAATCAGCCCCAGCATTTT.

This clone was found a few times. This rearrangement joins TRBV7-7 to TRBJ2-3; 9 bases align to TRBD2. This CDR3 contains 15 residues. Trimming at V came to 1 base and at J to 4 bases, leaving 3 bases not matched to a gene. Germline V gene sequence: CDR1 SSHAT, CDR2 FNYEAQ (reference sequence). This CDR3 reads CASSLVAGGPDTQYF. The CDR3 DNA reads TGTGCCAGCAGCTTAGTGGCGGGAGGGCCAGATACGCAGTATTTT.

The chain joins TRBV30 to TRBJ2-5, with D possibly TRBD2 on 6 matching bases. The CDR3 loop spans 13 amino acids. Deletions cut 0 bases from V and 5 bases from J, with 10 bases between. Germline V CDR1 and CDR2: GTSNPN, SVGIG (reference sequence). CDR3 in amino acids: CAWSVHGGETQYF. DNA of the CDR3: TGTGCCTGGAGTGTACACGGGGGTGAGACCCAGTACTTC.

The chain uses TRBV29-1 and TRBJ2-1, with TRBD2 matching 14 bases. J gave up 1 base and V 4 bases, and 6 bases lay outside the gene matches. The CDR3 is 17 residues long. Germline V gives CDR1 SQVTM, CDR2 ANQGSEA. The CDR3 here is CSVGGTSGSLSYNEQFF. The CDR3 bases are TGCAGCGTTGGAGGGACTAGCGGGAGTTTATCCTACAATGAGCAGTTCTTC.

This clone was recorded a few times. V is TRBV20-1 and J is TRBJ2-1; D possibly corresponds to TRBD1 (5 bases). The CDR3 loop spans 11 amino acids. The germline V gene encodes CDR1 DFQATT and CDR2 SNEGSKA (reference sequence). V lost 7 bases and J lost 6, with 10 bases in between. The CDR3 reads CSGYRGNEQFF. The CDR3 nucleotides read TGCAGTGGCTATAGGGGCAATGAGCAGTTCTTC.

This rearrangement joins TRBV30 to TRBJ2-5; 7 nucleotides match TRBD2. This CDR3 spans 13 amino acids. Germline V lookup: CDR1 GTSNPN, CDR2 SVGIG (reference sequence). The J segment lost 5 bases and the V segment lost 1 base, leaving 4 bases of the junction unmatched. Here the CDR3 reads CAWSAGGFETQYF. The CDR3 DNA is TGTGCCTGGAGTGCCGGGGGGTTCGAGACCCAGTACTTC.

This clone came up many times. The J gene is TRBJ2-1, the V gene TRBV28; D is unresolved. Per germline, CDR1 MDHEN and CDR2 SYDVKM. V was cut by 6 bases and J by 9 bases, with 15 bases left in between. The CDR3 runs to 13 residues. This CDR3 is CASSLPQSGEQFF. DNA for the CDR3: TGTGCCAGCAGCCTACCACAGTCGGGTGAGCAGTTCTTC.

This clone has just a few counts. V is TRBV30 and J is TRBJ1-1; perhaps TRBD1 as D (5 bases). The CDR3 extends over 14 amino acids. CDR1 is GTSNPN, CDR2 SVGIG, per germline (reference sequence). Trimming shortened V by 2 bases and J by 1 base, and 11 bases separated the two germline ends. The CDR3 reads CAWSLTGTNTEAFF. CDR3 coding DNA: TGTGCCTGGAGTTTAACAGGAACGAACACTGAAGCTTTCTTT.

The chain couples TRBV15 to TRBJ2-2; D remains ambiguous. Germline V CDR1 and CDR2: LNHNV, YYDKDF (reference sequence). CDR3 size: 15 residues. Trimming shortened V by 1 base and J by 4 bases, and 10 bases separated the two germline ends. The CDR3 DNA follows: TGTGCCACCAGCAGAGTTCGGGTGGCCACCGGGGAGCTGTTTTTT. Encoded protein: CATSRVRVATGELFF.

The V call is TRBV30, the J call TRBJ2-2; 10 bases are a match to TRBD1. This CDR3 region has 15 residues. Germline CDR1 and CDR2: GTSNPN and SVGIG (reference sequence). J was trimmed by 4 bases and V by 3 bases; bases with no gene match: 5. DNA for the CDR3: TGTGCCTGGAGGAGACAGGGGGCAGGCACCGGGGAGCTGTTTTTT. This gives the protein CAWRRQGAGTGELFF. Full variable domain (rest looked up from reference TRBV30 and TRBJ2-2): SQTIHQWPATLVQPVGSPLSLECTVEGTSNPNLYWYRQAAGRGLQLLFYSVGIGQISSEVPQNLSASRPQDRQFILSSKKLLLSDSGFYLCAWRRQGAGTGELFFGEGSRLTVL.

This clone was seen a few times. V and J are TRBV5-1 and TRBJ1-2; D gene unclear. The germline V gene encodes CDR1 SGHRS and CDR2 YFSETQ. V was trimmed by 0 bases and J by 4 bases, leaving 13 bases between them. This CDR3 has 15 amino acids. The CDR3 here is CASSLEGAKSYGYTF. In DNA form, the CDR3 reads TGCGCCAGCAGCTTGGAGGGCGCAAAATCCTATGGCTACACCTTC.

This clone has just a few counts. Additional DNA sequences in this sample encode the identical CDR3. The chain joins TRBV18 to TRBJ2-5; D remains unclear. Germline assignment: CDR1 KGHSH and CDR2 LQKENI. V was shortened by 3 bases and J by 4 bases, with 3 bases between the two germline ends. The CDR3 has 11 residues. The DNA of the CDR3 is TGTGCCAGCTCACCTGGAGAGACCCAGTACTTC. It specifies CASSPGETQYF. The whole variable domain, filled in from reference TRBV18 and TRBJ2-5, reads NAGVMQNPRHLVRRRGQEARLRCSPMKGHSHVYWYRQLPEEGLKFMVYLQKENIIDESGMPKERFSAEFPKEGPSILRIQQVVRGDSAAYFCASSPGETQYFGPGTRLLVL.

The CDR3 sequence is CASSFYRGRSNEQYF. The CDR3, as DNA: TGTGCCAGCAGCTTCTACAGGGGGCGTTCGAACGAGCAGTACTTC. The chain has TRBV7-9 and TRBJ2-7, with TRBD1 identical over 9 bases. The CDR3 sequence is 15 residues long. Germline V gene sequence: CDR1 SEHNR, CDR2 FQNEAQ (reference sequence). The trim removed 3 bases at V and 5 bases at J, leaving 8 bases unmatched.

This chain links TRBV29-1 with TRBJ2-1; the match to TRBD2 covers 8 bases. The CDR3 is 14 amino acids. From germline, CDR1 is SQVTM and CDR2 ANQGSEA. Trimming removed 7 bases from V and 2 bases from J; junction bases left unmatched: 7. In DNA form, the CDR3 reads TGCAGCGGCCGCTGGCGGGAGGCCTACAATGAGCAGTTCTTC. As protein: CSGRWREAYNEQFF.

The gene calls are TRBV5-4 and TRBJ2-7; a possible D gene is TRBD1 (6 bases). CDR3 size: 14 residues. Germline V lookup: CDR1 SGHNT, CDR2 YYREEE (reference sequence). Trimming left V 5 bases short and J 5 bases short, with 17 bases between. CDR3: CASSPDSQRHEQYF. The CDR3 region has the DNA TGTGCCAGCAGTCCGGACAGCCAGCGCCACGAGCAGTACTTC.

The chain employs TRBV7-2 and TRBJ1-6, with D tentatively TRBD1 (5 bases). The CDR3 is 16 amino acids. The V end lost 5 bases, the J end lost 5 bases, and 16 bases lay between the germline ends. Looked up from germline, CDR1 is SGHTA and CDR2 is FQGNSA. CDR3 amino acids: CASSPQGALDNSPLHF. The CDR3 DNA is TGTGCCAGCAGCCCGCAGGGCGCGTTGGATAATTCACCCCTCCACTTT.

The chain uses TRBV4-1 and TRBJ2-7; 7 nucleotides agree with TRBD2. Germline V CDR1 and CDR2: MGHRA, YSYEKL. Trimming cost V 6 bases and J 4 bases; bases outside gene matches: 6. This CDR3 is built from 13 residues. The CDR3 DNA sequence: TGCGCCAGCAGTCGTGGACTAGTATACGAGCAGTACTTC. Translating gives CASSRGLVYEQYF.

The V and J genes are TRBV7-2 and TRBJ1-2; D is possibly TRBD1 (5 bases). This CDR3 contains 13 residues. Trimming stripped 0 bases from V and 10 bases from J, with 12 bases between. Germline V gene sequence: CDR1 SGHTA, CDR2 FQGNSA. CDR3 in DNA: TGTGCCAGCAGCTTAGCGGGACGGCAGACCTACACCTTC. Translated: CASSLAGRQTYTF.

In this sample, this clone turned up a few times. The chain joins TRBV7-2 to TRBJ2-1; 9 nucleotides line up with TRBD2. The CDR3 consists of 16 residues. CDR1 is SGHTA and CDR2 is FQGNSA in the germline V gene. Losses at the gene ends were 6 bases for V and 4 bases for J; bases not matched to a gene: 10. CDR3 DNA sequence: TGTGCCAGCAGGGGGATCGGACTAGCGAATTACAATGAGCAGTTCTTC. Translation: CASRGIGLANYNEQFF.